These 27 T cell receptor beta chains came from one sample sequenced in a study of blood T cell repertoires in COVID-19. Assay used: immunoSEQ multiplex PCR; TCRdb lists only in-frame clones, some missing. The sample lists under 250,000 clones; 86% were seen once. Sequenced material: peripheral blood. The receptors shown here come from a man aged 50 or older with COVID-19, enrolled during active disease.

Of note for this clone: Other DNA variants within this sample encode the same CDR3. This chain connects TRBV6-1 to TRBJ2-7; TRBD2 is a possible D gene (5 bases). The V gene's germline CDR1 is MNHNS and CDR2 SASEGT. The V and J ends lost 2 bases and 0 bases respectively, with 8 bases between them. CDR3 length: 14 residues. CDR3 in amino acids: CASSEPGNSYEQYF. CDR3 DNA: TGTGCCAGCAGTGAACCCGGGAACTCCTACGAGCAGTACTTC.

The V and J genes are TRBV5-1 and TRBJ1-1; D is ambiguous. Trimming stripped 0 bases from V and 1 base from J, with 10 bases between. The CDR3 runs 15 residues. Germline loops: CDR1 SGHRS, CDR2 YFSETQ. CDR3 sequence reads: CASSLVPTQNTEAFF. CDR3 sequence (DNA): TGCGCCAGCAGCTTGGTACCGACACAGAACACTGAAGCTTTCTTT.

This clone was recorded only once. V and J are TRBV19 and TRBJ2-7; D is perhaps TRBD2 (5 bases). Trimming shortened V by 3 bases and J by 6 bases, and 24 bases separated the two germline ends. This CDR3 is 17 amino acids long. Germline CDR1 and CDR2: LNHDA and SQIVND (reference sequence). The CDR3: CASSMFGLGESLAEQYF. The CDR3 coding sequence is TGTGCCAGTAGTATGTTTGGATTGGGAGAATCACTTGCCGAGCAGTACTTC. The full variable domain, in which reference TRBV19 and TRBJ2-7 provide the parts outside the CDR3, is DGGITQSPKYLFRKEGQNVTLSCEQNLNHDAMYWYRQDPGQGLRLIYYSQIVNDFQKGDIAEGYSVSREKKESFPLTVTSAQKNPTAFYLCASSMFGLGESLAEQYFGPGTRLTVT.

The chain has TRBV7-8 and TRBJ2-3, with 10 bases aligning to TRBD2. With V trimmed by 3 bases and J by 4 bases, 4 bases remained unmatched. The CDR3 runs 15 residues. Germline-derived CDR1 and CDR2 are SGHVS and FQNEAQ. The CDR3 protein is CASSFSSGRSDTQYF. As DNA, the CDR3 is TGTGCCAGCAGCTTCTCTAGCGGGAGATCAGATACGCAGTATTTT.

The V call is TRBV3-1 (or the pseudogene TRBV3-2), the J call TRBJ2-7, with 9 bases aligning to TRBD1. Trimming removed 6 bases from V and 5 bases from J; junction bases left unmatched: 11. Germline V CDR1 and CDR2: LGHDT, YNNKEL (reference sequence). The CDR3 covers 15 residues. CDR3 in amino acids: CASSDTRTGVDEQYF. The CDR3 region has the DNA TGTGCCAGCAGTGATACTAGGACAGGGGTCGACGAGCAGTACTTC.

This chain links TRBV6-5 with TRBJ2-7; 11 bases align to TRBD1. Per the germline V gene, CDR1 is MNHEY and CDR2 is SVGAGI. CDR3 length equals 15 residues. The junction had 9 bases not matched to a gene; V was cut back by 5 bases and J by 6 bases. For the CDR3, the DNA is TGTGCCAGCAGTAAATCCCGGGGGACAGGGGGCGAGCAGTACTTC. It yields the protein CASSKSRGTGGEQYF.

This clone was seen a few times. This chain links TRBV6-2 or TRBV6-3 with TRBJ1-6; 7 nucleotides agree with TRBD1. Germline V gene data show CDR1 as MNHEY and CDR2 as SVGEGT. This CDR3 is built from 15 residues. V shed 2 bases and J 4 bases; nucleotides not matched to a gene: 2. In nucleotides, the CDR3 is TGTGCCAGCAGTTACGGACAGGAATATAATTCACCCCTCCACTTT. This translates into CASSYGQEYNSPLHF.

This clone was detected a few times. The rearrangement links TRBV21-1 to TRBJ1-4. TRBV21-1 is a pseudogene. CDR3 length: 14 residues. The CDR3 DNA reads TGTGCCAGCTGCCCGGGGGGGACTAATGAAAAACTGTTTTTT. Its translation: CASCPGGTNEKLFF.

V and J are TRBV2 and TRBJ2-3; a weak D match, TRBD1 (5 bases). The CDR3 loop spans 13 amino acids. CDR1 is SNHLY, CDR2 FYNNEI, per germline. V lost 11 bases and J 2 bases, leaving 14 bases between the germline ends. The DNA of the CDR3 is TGTGCCCAAAGTGGGGCCAACACAGATACGCAGTATTTT. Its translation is CAQSGANTDTQYF. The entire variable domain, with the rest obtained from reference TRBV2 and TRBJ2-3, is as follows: EPEVTQTPSHQVTQMGQEVILRCVPISNHLYFYWYRQILGQKVEFLVSFYNNEISEKSEIFDDQFSVERPDGSNFTLKIRSTKLEDSAMYFCAQSGANTDTQYFGPGTRLTVL.

DNA of the CDR3: TGTGCCTGGAGCATAAACAGGGGGACCTCCTATAATTCACCCCTCCACTTT. Encoded protein: CAWSINRGTSYNSPLHF. The V and J genes are TRBV30 and TRBJ1-6; 8 nucleotides line up with TRBD1. V trimming: 3 bases; J trimming: 0 bases; junction bases outside the gene matches: 7. The CDR3 is made up of 17 amino acids. Germline V gene lookup returns CDR1 GTSNPN and CDR2 SVGIG (reference sequence).

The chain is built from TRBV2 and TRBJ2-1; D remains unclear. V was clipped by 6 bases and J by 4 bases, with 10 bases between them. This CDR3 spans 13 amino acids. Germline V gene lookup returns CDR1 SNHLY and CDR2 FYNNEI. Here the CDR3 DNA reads TGTGCCAGCAGCTTGCGGAGATACAATGAGCAGTTCTTC. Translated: CASSLRRYNEQFF.

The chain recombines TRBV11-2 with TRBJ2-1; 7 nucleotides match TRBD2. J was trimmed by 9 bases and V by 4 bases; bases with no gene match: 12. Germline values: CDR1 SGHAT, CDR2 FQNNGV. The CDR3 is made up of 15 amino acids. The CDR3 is CASSSGYAGEREQFF. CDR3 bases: TGTGCCAGCAGCTCAGGTTATGCGGGAGAGCGTGAGCAGTTCTTC.

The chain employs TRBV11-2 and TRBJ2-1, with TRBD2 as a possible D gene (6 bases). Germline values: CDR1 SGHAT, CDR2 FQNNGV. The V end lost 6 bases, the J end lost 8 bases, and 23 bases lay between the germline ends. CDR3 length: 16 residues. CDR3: CASRPAGSSVVDEQFF. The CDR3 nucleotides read TGTGCCAGCAGACCCGCGGGGAGTAGCGTGGTCGATGAGCAGTTCTTC.

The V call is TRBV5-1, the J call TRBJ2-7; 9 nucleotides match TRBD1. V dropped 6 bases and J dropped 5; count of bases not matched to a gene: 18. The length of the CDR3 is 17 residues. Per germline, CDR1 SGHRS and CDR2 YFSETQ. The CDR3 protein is CASTNPQPGTGSHEQYF. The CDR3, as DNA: TGCGCCAGCACCAACCCTCAACCCGGGACAGGGTCCCACGAGCAGTACTTC.

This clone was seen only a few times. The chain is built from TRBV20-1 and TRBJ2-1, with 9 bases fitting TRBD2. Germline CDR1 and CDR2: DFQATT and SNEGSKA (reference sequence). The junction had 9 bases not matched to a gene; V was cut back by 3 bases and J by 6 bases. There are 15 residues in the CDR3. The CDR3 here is CSASTLAGEFNEQFF. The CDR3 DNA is TGCAGTGCTAGTACTTTAGCGGGAGAGTTCAATGAGCAGTTCTTC.

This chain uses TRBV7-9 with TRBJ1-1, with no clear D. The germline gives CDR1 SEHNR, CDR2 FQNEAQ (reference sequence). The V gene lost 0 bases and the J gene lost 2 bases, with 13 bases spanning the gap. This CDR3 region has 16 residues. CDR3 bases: TGTGCCAGCAGCTTAGCGGCACCCATTTTAAACACTGAAGCTTTCTTT. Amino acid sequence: CASSLAAPILNTEAFF.

The CDR3 DNA sequence: TGTGCCAGCAGCTTGGATTGGCTAGCGGGAGGCTTTAATGAGCAGTTCTTC. Protein: CASSLDWLAGGFNEQFF. The chain combines TRBV5-5 with TRBJ2-1, with 11 bases lining up with TRBD2. The germline V gene encodes CDR1 SGHKS and CDR2 YYEKEE (reference sequence). This CDR3 contains 17 residues. V shed 0 bases, J shed 7 bases, and the junction held 9 bases outside the gene matches.

The CDR3: CASSFSGGKDTQYF. As DNA, the CDR3 is TGTGCCAGCAGCTTTTCGGGGGGGAAAGATACGCAGTATTTT. The rearrangement uses TRBV5-4 and TRBJ2-3; 8 bases match TRBD2. V was pared by 2 bases and J by 5 bases, with 4 bases of the junction left unmatched. The CDR3 sequence is 14 residues long. Germline V gene data show CDR1 as SGHNT and CDR2 as YYREEE (reference sequence).

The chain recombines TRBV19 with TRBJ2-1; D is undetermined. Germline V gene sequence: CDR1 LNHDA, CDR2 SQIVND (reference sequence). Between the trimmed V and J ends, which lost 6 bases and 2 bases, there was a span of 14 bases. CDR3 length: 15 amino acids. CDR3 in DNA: TGTGCCAGTAGCCCCCGTGAAAGCGCCTACAATGAGCAGTTCTTC. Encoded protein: CASSPRESAYNEQFF.

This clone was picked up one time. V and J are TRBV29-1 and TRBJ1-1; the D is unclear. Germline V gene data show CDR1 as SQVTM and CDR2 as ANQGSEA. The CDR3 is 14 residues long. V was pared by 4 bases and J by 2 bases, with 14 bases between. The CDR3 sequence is CSVGGRLGNTEAFF. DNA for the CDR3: TGCAGCGTTGGCGGGAGGTTAGGAAACACTGAAGCTTTCTTT.

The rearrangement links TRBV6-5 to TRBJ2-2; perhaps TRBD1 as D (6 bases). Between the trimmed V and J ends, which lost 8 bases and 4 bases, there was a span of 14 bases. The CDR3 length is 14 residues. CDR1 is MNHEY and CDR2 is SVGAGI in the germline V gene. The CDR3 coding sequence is TGTGCCAGCCGAAGGGGGAGTGGCACCGGGGAGCTGTTTTTT. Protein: CASRRGSGTGELFF.

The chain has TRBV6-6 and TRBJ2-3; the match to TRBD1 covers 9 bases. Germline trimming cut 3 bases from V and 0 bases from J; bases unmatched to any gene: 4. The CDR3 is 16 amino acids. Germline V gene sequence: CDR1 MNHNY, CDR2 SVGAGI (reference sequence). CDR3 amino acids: CASSYHRGLSTDTQYF. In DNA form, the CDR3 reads TGTGCCAGCAGTTATCACAGGGGGCTGAGCACAGATACGCAGTATTTT.

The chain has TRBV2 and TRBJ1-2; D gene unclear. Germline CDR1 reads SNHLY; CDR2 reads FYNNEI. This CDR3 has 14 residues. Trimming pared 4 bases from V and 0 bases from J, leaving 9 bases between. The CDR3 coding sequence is TGTGCCAGCAGTGCCCTGGGAGCTAACTATGGCTACACCTTC. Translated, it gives CASSALGANYGYTF.

The chain's CDR3 is CASSSGRQGLLEQYF. CDR3 coding DNA: TGCGCCAGCAGCTCGGGGAGGCAGGGTCTCCTCGAGCAGTACTTC. The chain uses TRBV5-1 and TRBJ2-7, with a possible D match to TRBD2 (6 bases). This CDR3 spans 15 amino acids. From germline, CDR1 is SGHRS and CDR2 YFSETQ. V lost 3 bases and J lost 6, with 19 bases in between. Drawing the rest from reference TRBV5-1 and TRBJ2-7, the complete variable domain is KAGVTQTPRYLIKTRGQQVTLSCSPISGHRSVSWYQQTPGQGLQFLFEYFSETQRNKGNFPGRFSGRQFSNSRSEMNVSTLELGDSALYLCASSSGRQGLLEQYFGPGTRLTVT.

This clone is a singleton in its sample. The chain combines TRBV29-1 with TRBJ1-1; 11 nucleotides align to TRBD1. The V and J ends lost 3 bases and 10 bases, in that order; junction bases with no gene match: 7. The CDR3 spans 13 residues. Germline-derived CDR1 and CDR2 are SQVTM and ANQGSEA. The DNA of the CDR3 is TGCAGCGTTGAGTTGCCGGGACAGGGGGGAGCTTTCTTT. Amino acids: CSVELPGQGGAFF.

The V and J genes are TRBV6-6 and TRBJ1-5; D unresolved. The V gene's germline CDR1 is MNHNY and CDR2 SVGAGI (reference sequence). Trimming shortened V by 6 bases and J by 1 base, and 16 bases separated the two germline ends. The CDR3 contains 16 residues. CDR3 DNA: TGTGCCAGCAGCACCGACGGGTTTTTCAGCAATCAGCCCCAGCATTTT. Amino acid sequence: CASSTDGFFSNQPQHF.

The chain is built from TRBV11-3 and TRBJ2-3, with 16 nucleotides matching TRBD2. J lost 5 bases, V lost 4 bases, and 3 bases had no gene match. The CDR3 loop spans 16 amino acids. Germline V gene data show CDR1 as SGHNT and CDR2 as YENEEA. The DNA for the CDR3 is TGTGCCAGCAGCTCGGGACTAGCGGGGGGGCAAGATACGCAGTATTTT. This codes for CASSSGLAGGQDTQYF.